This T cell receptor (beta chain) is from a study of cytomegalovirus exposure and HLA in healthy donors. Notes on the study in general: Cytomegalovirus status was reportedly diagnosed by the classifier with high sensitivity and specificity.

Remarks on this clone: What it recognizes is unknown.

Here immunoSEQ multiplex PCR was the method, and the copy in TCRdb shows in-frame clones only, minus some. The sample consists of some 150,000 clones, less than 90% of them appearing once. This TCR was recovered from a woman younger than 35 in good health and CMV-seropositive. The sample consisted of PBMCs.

The CDR3 DNA reads TGTGCCAGCAGCTTAGTCCCCTCCAGGGAAGAGACCCAGTACTTC. This codes for CASSLVPSREETQYF. The rearrangement uses TRBV7-2 and TRBJ2-5; a possible D gene is TRBD1 (5 bases). Germline-derived CDR1 and CDR2 are SGHTA and FQGNSA. V was clipped by 1 base and J by 3 bases, with 12 bases between them. The CDR3 has 15 amino acids.